This T cell receptor (beta chain) stems from a study of T cell responses to AZD1222 COVID-19 vaccine. Sequencing used immunoSEQ multiplex PCR; TCRdb keeps in-frame clones, though not all of them. In the table there are 100,000 or so clones, about 87% of which are singletons. The clonotype comes from an adult in good health. The material was peripheral blood, obtained on day 0 of AZD1222 vaccination.

The CDR3 protein is CASSLAGSNGELFF. The CDR3 DNA sequence: TGCGCCAGCAGCTTGGCCGGAAGTAACGGGGAGCTGTTTTTT. The chain joins TRBV5-1 to TRBJ2-2; D not resolved. Germline CDR1 reads SGHRS; CDR2 reads YFSETQ. The length of the CDR3 is 14 residues. V shed 0 bases and J shed 7 bases, with 10 bases lying between them.